Detailed here is one T cell receptor beta chain. One end of the junction fails to match germline, which may point to a read error. The CDR3 totals 15 residues. The V gene's germline CDR1 is SSHAT and CDR2 FNYEAQ (reference sequence). The data were taken from a study of blood T cell repertoires in COVID-19. As for the study in general: PBMCs, B-cell-depleted T cells, or T cells were the source of the cDNA or gDNA that made up the material.

Original processing methods: Amplification of reference gene primers provided the estimated nucleated cell counts. The table came from immunoSEQ multiplex PCR; TCRdb's copy has only in-frame clones and leaves some out. D and trimming were read from the DNA, whereas the V and J calls and clone size are those reported in that table. Seen here are roughly 260,000 clones, nearly 90% observed once, and the top ten hold 2% to 2.5%. The sample was peripheral blood. The receptor's source is a woman aged 35 to 49 who had recovered from COVID-19. V and J are TRBV7-7 and TRBJ2-1; TRBD1 agrees at 8 bases. This CDR3 is CASSPAGGAYNEQFF. As DNA, the CDR3 is TGTGCTAGCAGCCCCGCAGGGGGCGCCTACAATGAGCAGTTCTTC.